This TCR beta chain was sequenced for a study of T cell changes during pregnancy in multiple sclerosis. Profiling relied on immunoSEQ multiplex PCR, and the TCRdb table lists in-frame clones only, not all of them. The sample yields under 150,000 clones, roughly 95% seen once. Germline lookup yields CDR1 SQVTM and CDR2 ANQGSEA. Deletions cut 3 bases from V and 4 bases from J, with 15 bases between. The CDR3 extends over 14 amino acids. The sequence derives from a female donor with multiple sclerosis, enrolled in a pregnancy study. The sample in question was peripheral blood, obtained after pregnancy. The chain is built from TRBV29-1 and TRBJ1-1; a possible D gene is TRBD1 (6 bases). The CDR3 is CSVDSPRDTTEAFF. CDR3 coding DNA: TGCAGCGTTGACAGTCCTCGGGACACCACTGAAGCTTTCTTT.